This TCR beta chain appears in the sequencing data of a study of CD8 T cells in ankylosing spondylitis. By quantitative 5'-RACE with molecular barcodes, the TCR beta libraries were made. Each CDR3 protein gets one entry after TCRdb re-called the 5' RACE reads with MiXCR. Of about 130,000 distinct CDR3 sequences listed, 9.3% are singletons. Study-level points and caveats: Within peripheral blood, clones linked to disease were CD8+ and relatively rare.

This clonotype occurred a few times. Its specificity is not known. V shed 3 bases and J shed 6 bases, with 13 bases lying between them. Germline V CDR1 and CDR2: SGHRS, YFSETQ. The CDR3 extends over 13 amino acids. This TCR came from a male donor with ankylosing spondylitis or in good health (not recorded which). V and J are TRBV5-1 and TRBJ2-7; no clear D gene. Sequenced input: blood, either unsorted or a sorted T cell fraction (not recorded which). CDR3 in DNA: TGCGCCAGCAGCTCAACCCCTTCTGCCGAGCAGTACTTC. This gives the protein CASSSTPSAEQYF.